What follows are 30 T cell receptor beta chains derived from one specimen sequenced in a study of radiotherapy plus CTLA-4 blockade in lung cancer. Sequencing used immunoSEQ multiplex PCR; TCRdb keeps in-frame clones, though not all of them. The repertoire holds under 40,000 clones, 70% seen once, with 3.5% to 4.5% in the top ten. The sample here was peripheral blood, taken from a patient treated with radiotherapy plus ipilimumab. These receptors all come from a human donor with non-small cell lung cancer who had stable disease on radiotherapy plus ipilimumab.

The CDR3 is CASSIRQGAKNIQYF. CDR3 nucleotides: TGTGCCAGCAGCATTCGACAGGGGGCCAAAAACATTCAGTACTTC. This chain uses TRBV7-2 with TRBJ2-4; 8 bases are shared with TRBD1. The V gene end was trimmed by 5 bases and the J gene end by 1 base; junction bases not matched to a gene: 4. The CDR3 sequence is 15 residues long. Germline loops: CDR1 SGHTA, CDR2 FQGNSA. Combining the CDR3 with reference TRBV7-2 and TRBJ2-4 gives the whole variable domain GAGVSQSPSNKVTEKGKDVELRCDPISGHTALYWYRQSLGQGLEFLIYFQGNSAPDKSGLPSDRFSAERTGGSVSTLTIQRTQQEDSAVYLCASSIRQGAKNIQYFGAGTRLSVL.

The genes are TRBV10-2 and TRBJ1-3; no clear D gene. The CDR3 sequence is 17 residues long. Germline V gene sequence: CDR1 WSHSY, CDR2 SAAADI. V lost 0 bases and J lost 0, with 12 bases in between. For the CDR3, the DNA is TGCGCCAGCAGTGAGTCAGTGTGGCGGAGCTCTGGAAACACCATATATTTT. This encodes CASSESVWRSSGNTIYF.

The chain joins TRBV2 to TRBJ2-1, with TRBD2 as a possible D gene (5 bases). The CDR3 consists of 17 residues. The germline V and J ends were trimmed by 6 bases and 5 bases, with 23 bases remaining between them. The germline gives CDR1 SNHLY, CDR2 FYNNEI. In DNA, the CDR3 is TGTGCCAGCAGGGCTGAGGTCGGGGAGCGGAGAGACAATGAGCAGTTCTTC. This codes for CASRAEVGERRDNEQFF. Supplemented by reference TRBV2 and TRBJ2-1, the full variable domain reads EPEVTQTPSHQVTQMGQEVILRCVPISNHLYFYWYRQILGQKVEFLVSFYNNEISEKSEIFDDQFSVERPDGSNFTLKIRSTKLEDSAMYFCASRAEVGERRDNEQFFGPGTRLTVL.

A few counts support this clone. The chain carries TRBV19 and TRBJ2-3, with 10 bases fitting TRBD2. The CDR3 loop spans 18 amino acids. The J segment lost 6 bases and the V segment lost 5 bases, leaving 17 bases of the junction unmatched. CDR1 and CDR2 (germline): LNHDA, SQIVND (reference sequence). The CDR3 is CASSANRPVAGGLDTQYF. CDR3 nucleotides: TGTGCCAGTAGTGCCAATCGACCTGTAGCGGGGGGTCTCGATACGCAGTATTTT.

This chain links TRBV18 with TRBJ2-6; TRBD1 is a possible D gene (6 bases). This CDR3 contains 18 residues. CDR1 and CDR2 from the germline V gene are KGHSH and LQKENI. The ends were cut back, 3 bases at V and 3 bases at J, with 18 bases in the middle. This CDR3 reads CASSPLYRQANGANVLTF. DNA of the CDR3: TGTGCCAGCTCACCCCTATACAGACAGGCAAATGGGGCCAACGTCCTGACTTTC.

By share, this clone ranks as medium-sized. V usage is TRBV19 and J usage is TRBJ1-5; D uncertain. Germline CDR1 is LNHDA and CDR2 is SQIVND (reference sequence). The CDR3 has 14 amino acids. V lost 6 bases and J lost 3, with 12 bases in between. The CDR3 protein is CASSVGEINQPQHF. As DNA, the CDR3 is TGTGCCAGTAGCGTCGGGGAGATCAATCAGCCCCAGCATTTT.

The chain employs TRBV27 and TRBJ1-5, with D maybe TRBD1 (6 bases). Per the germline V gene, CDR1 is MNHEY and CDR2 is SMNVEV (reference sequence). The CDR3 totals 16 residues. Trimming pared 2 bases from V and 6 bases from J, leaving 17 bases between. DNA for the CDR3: TGTGCCAGCAGTTTAGGTTTTTCGGGGGGCACTCAGCCCCAGCATTTT. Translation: CASSLGFSGGTQPQHF.

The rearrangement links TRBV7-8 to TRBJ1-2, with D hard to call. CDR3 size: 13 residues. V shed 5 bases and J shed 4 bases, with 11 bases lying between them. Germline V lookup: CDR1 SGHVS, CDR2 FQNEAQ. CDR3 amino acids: CASSRKEGYGYTF. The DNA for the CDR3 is TGTGCCAGCAGCAGAAAGGAGGGCTATGGCTACACCTTC.

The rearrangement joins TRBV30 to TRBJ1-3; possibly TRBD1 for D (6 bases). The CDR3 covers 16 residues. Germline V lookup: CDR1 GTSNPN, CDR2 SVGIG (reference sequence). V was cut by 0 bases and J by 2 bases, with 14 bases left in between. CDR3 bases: TGTGCCTGGAGTGTATTGGGAAGGGGGGCTGGAAACACCATATATTTT. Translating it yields CAWSVLGRGAGNTIYF.

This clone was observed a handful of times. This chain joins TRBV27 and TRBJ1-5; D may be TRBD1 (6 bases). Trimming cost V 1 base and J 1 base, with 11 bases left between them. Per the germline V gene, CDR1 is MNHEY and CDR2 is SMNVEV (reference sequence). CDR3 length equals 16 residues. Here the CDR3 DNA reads TGTGCCAGCAGTTTATGGGGGGGGCAGAGCAATCAGCCCCAGCATTTT. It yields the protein CASSLWGGQSNQPQHF.

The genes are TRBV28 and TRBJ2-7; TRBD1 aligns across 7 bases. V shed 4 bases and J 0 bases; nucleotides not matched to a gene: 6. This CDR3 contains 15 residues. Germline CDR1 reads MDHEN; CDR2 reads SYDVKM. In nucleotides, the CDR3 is TGTGCCAGCAGTTCCTTTTCAGGGGGCTCCTACGAGCAGTACTTC. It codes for CASSSFSGGSYEQYF.

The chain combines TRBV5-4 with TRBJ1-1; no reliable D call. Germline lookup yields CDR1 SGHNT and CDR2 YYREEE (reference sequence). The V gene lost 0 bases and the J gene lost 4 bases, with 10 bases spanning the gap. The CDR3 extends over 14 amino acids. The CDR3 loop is CASSLEASVTEAFF. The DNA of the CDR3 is TGTGCCAGCAGCTTGGAGGCTTCGGTCACTGAAGCTTTCTTT.

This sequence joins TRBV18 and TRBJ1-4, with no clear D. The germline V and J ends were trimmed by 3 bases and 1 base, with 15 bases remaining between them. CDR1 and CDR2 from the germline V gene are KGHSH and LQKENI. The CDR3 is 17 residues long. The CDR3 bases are TGTGCCAGCTCACCGCAAGCTCCGGGTGGAACTAATGAAAAACTGTTTTTT. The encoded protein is CASSPQAPGGTNEKLFF.

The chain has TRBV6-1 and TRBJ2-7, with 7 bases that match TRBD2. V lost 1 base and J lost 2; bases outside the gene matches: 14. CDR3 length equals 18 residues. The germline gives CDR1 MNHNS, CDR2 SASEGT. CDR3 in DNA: TGTGCCAGCAGTGAAGTTGGCGGGAGAGGCCGGCTAACCTACGAGCAGTACTTC. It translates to CASSEVGGRGRLTYEQYF.

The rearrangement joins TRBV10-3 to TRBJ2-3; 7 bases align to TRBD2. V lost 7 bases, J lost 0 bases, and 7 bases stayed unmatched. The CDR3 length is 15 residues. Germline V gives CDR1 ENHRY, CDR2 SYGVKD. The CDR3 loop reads CAINPSGVSTDTQYF. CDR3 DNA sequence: TGTGCCATCAATCCCAGCGGGGTAAGCACAGATACGCAGTATTTT.

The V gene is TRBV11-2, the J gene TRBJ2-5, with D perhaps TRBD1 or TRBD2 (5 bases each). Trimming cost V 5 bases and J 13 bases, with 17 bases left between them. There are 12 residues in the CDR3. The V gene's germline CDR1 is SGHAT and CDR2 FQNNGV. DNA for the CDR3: TGTGCCAGCAGCGAGGGGCTGGCTCCACGGTACTTC. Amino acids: CASSEGLAPRYF.

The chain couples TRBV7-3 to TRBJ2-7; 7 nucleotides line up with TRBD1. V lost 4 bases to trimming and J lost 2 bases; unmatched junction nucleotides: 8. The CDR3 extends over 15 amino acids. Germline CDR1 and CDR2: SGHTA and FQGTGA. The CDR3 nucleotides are TGTGCCAGCAGCTCGGGACAGAGCCTTACCTACGAGCAGTACTTC. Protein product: CASSSGQSLTYEQYF.

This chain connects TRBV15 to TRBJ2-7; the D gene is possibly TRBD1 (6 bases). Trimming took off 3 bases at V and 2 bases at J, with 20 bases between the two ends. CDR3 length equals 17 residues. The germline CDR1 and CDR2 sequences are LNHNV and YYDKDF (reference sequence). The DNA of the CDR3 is TGTGCCACCAGCAGTTTAAAAGGAGACAGGCTGACCTACGAGCAGTACTTC. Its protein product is CATSSLKGDRLTYEQYF.

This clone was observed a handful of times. CDR3 sequence: CASSLSPRNTEAFF. The CDR3, as DNA: TGTGCCAGCAGTTTATCTCCCAGGAACACTGAAGCTTTCTTT. The gene calls are TRBV28 and TRBJ1-1; D is unclear. CDR3 length: 14 residues. V lost 1 base and J lost 1, with 7 bases in between. CDR1 is MDHEN and CDR2 is SYDVKM in the germline V gene.

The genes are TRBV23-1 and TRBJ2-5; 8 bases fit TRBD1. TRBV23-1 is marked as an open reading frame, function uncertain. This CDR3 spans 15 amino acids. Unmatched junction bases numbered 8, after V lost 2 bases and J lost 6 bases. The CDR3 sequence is CASSQPRTGWQTQYF. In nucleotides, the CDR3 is TGCGCCAGCAGTCAACCGCGGACAGGGTGGCAGACCCAGTACTTC.

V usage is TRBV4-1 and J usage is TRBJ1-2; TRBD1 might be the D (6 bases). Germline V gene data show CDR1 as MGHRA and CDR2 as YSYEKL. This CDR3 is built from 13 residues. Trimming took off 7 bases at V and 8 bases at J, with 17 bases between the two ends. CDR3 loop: CASTSTRGGGYTF. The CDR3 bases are TGCGCCAGCACCTCAACCAGGGGTGGGGGCTACACCTTC.

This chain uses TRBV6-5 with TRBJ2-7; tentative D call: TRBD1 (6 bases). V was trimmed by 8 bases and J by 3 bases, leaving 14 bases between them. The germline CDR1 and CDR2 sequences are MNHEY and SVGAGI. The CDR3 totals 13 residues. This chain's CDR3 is CASRLTGSYEQYF. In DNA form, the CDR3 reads TGTGCCAGCCGACTCACAGGGAGCTACGAGCAGTACTTC.

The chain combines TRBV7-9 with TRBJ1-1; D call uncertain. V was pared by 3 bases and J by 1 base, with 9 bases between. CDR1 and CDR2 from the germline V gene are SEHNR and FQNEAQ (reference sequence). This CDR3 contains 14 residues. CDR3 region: CASSFIDGNTEAFF. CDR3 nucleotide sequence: TGTGCCAGCAGCTTCATTGACGGGAACACTGAAGCTTTCTTT.

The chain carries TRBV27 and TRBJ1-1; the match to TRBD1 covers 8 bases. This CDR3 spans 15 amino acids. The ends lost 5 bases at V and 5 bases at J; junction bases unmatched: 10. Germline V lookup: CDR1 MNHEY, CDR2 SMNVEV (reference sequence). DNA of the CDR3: TGTGCCAGCAGTAGCTGGACAGGGCGTGGGACTGAAGCTTTCTTT. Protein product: CASSSWTGRGTEAFF.

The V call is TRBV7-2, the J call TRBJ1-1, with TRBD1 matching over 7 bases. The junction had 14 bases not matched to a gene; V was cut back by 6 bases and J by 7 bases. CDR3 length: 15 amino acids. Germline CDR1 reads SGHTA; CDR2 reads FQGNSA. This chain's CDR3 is CASRHIQGPEFEAFF. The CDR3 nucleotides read TGTGCCAGCAGACATATACAGGGGCCAGAATTTGAAGCTTTCTTT.

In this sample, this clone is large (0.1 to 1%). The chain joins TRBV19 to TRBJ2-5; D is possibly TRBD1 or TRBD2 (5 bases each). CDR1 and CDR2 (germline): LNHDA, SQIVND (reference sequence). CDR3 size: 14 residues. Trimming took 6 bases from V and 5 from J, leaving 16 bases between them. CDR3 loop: CASSRTDWGETQYF. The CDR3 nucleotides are TGTGCCAGTAGCAGGACGGATTGGGGGGAGACCCAGTACTTC.

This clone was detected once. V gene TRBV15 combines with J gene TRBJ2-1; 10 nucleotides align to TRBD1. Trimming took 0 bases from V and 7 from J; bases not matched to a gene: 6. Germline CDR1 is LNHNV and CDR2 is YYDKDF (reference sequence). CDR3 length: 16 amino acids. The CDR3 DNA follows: TGTGCCACCAGCAGAGATCTGACAGGGGGCGCGAATGAGCAGTTCTTC. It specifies CATSRDLTGGANEQFF. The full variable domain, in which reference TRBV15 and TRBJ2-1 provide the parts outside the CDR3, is DAMVIQNPRYQVTQFGKPVTLSCSQTLNHNVMYWYQQKSSQAPKLLFHYYDKDFNNEADTPDNFQSRRPNTSFCFLDIRSPGLGDTAMYLCATSRDLTGGANEQFFGPGTRLTVL.

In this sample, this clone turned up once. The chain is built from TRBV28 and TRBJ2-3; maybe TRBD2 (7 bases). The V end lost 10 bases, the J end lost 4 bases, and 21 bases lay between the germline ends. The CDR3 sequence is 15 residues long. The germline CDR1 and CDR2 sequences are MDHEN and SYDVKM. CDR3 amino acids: CATHRGGAVPDTQYF. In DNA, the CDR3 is TGTGCCACACACCGAGGGGGGGCCGTCCCAGATACGCAGTATTTT.

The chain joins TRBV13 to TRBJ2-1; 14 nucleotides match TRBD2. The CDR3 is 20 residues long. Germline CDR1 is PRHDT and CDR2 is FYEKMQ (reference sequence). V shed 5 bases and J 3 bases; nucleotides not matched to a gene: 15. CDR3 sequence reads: CASSGPGLAGVQSFYNEQFF. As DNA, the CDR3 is TGTGCCAGCAGCGGCCCGGGACTAGCGGGAGTGCAGTCTTTCTACAATGAGCAGTTCTTC.

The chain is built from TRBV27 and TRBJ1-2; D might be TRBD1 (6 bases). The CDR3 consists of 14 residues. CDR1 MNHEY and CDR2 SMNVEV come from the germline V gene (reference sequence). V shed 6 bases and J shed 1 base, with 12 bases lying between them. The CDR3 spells CASSRTADNYGYTF. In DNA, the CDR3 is TGTGCCAGCAGCCGGACAGCGGATAACTATGGCTACACCTTC.